The rows below give T cell receptor beta chains drawn from one sample of a study of T cell changes during pregnancy in multiple sclerosis. The repertoire was sequenced with immunoSEQ multiplex PCR; TCRdb's copy has only in-frame clones and lacks some. Of under 25,000 clones in the sample, around 86% were seen once. The specimen was CD8+ T cells from peripheral blood mononuclear cells, collected in the first trimester of pregnancy. The source of these receptors is a female donor in good health, enrolled as a control in a pregnancy study. Both conserved end residues are part of each CDR3. The order of the fields is CDR3 length, J gene, D gene, clone size, V gene, CDR3 DNA, CDR3 protein. D genes are given only for firm matches. Size values are once, few and many counts, or a class for expanded clones, and some rows have none.

15 TRBJ2-5 TRBD1 - TRBV9 TGTGCCAGCAGCGCCGACAGGGGTTGGCAAGAGACCCAGTACTTC CASSADRGWQETQYF
16 TRBJ2-2 TRBD2 - TRBV18 TGTGCCAGCTCACCACCCCGGGGGGACTACACCGGGGAGCTGTTTTTT CASSPPRGDYTGELFF
14 TRBJ2-3 TRBD2 few TRBV6-4 TGTGCCAGCAGTGACCAAGCGGGGGCGGATACGCAGTATTTT CASSDQAGADTQYF
14 TRBJ1-1 - - TRBV7-9 TGTGCCAGCAGCTTAGTTCATGTGAACACTGAAGCTTTCTTT CASSLVHVNTEAFF
14 TRBJ1-5 - - TRBV6-1 TGTGCCAGCTCCATTGGCGGGGAAGGACAGCCCCAGCATTTT CASSIGGEGQPQHF
14 TRBJ1-2 TRBD1 - TRBV19 TGTGCCAGTAGTCCCTCAACAGGGGGCTATGGCTACACCTTC CASSPSTGGYGYTF
16 TRBJ1-1 TRBD1 - TRBV4-3 TGCGCCAGCAGCCAAGAATACGAGACAGGGTCTTTGGGAGCTTTCTTT CASSQEYETGSLGAFF
15 TRBJ2-7 TRBD1 - TRBV4-2 TGTGCCAGCAGCCAGTTTGGACAGGATAACTACGAGCAGTACTTC CASSQFGQDNYEQYF
12 TRBJ2-2 - - TRBV7-9 TGTGCCAGCTCGCTAGGCACCGGGGAGCTGTTTTTT CASSLGTGELFF
16 TRBJ1-1 - - TRBV19 TGTGCCAGTGAGAATGCAGGGGCAGGAGAGAACACTGAAGCTTTCTTT CASENAGAGENTEAFF
12 TRBJ1-2 - - TRBV28 TGTGCCAGCACCCCGAAGGGGTATGGCTACACCTTC CASTPKGYGYTF
15 TRBJ1-6 TRBD1 - TRBV27 TGTGCCAGCAGCATCAATAAGGGGGCAAATTCACCCCTCCACTTT CASSINKGANSPLHF
13 TRBJ1-1 - - TRBV28 TGTGCCAGCAGTTCCCGGGTTAACACTGAAGCTTTCTTT CASSSRVNTEAFF
17 TRBJ2-5 TRBD2 - TRBV7-8 TGTGCCAGCAGCCTCCTAGCGGGAGGGCTCCTAAGGGAGACCCAGTACTTC CASSLLAGGLLRETQYF
15 TRBJ2-6 - - TRBV2 TGTGCCAGCAGTGTGGTGAGCTCTGGGGCCAACGTCCTGACTTTC CASSVVSSGANVLTF
15 TRBJ2-1 TRBD2 - TRBV6-1 TGTGCCAGCAGTGATTCTGCGGGGGGGCCCCATGAGCAGTTCTTC CASSDSAGGPHEQFF
14 TRBJ2-1 - - TRBV7-9 TGTGCCAGCAGCTCCCCCGGGGGGCTCAATGAGCAGTTCTTC CASSSPGGLNEQFF